The 28 T cell receptor beta chains reported below all come from one sample, sequenced in a study of vaccination effects on CD4 cells after COVID-19. These receptors have no known antigen. Libraries were prepared by immunoSEQ multiplex PCR; TCRdb keeps only in-frame clonotypes and omits some of them. Of 20,000 to 30,000 clones listed, around three quarters were seen once; the top ten hold about 15%. Expansion of antigen-specific CD4+ T cells with viral peptide pools was carried out by the ViraFEST assay before sequencing. An approximately 10-day culture period preceded the isolation of CD4+ T cells. The infection with SARS-CoV-2 (confirmed by PCR) occurred in this person between March and December 2020. Source: CD4+ T cells from PBMCs cultured with HCoV-NL63 spike peptides, taken before COVID-19 vaccination. The source of these receptors is a human donor who had a prior SARS-CoV-2 infection.

The gene calls are TRBV9 and TRBJ1-2; D is unresolved. V gave up 4 bases and J gave up 1 base, with 11 bases separating them. The CDR3 totals 14 residues. The germline V gene encodes CDR1 SGDLS and CDR2 YYNGEE. CDR3 region: CASSPSPGNYGYTF. The CDR3 DNA follows: TGTGCCAGCAGCCCGAGTCCGGGTAACTATGGCTACACCTTC.

The chain couples TRBV7-3 to TRBJ2-3; 7 bases agree with TRBD2. Germline-derived CDR1 and CDR2 are SGHTA and FQGTGA. This CDR3 has 13 residues. V was pared by 2 bases and J by 4 bases, with 0 bases of the junction left unmatched. This CDR3 is CASSLGGADTQYF. For the CDR3, the DNA is TGTGCCAGCAGCTTAGGGGGGGCAGATACGCAGTATTTT.

This clone was picked up a small number of times. The genes are TRBV4-2 and TRBJ1-5, with D possibly matching TRBD1 (5 bases). The V gene's germline CDR1 is LGHNA and CDR2 YNFKEQ. V lost 0 bases to trimming and J lost 7 bases, with 13 bases between them. This CDR3 contains 15 residues. This CDR3 reads CASSQEGRDDQPQHF. The CDR3 DNA reads as TGTGCCAGCAGCCAAGAGGGCAGGGATGACCAGCCCCAGCATTTT.

J is TRBJ1-1 and V is TRBV7-6, with a weak D call TRBD1 (6 bases). Per the germline V gene, CDR1 is SGHVS and CDR2 is FNYEAQ. The CDR3 consists of 15 residues. V lost 4 bases and J 1 base, leaving 13 bases between the germline ends. CDR3: CASSYRAFGNTEAFF. In DNA form, the CDR3 reads TGTGCCAGCAGCTACAGGGCTTTTGGGAACACTGAAGCTTTCTTT.

This chain links TRBV2 with TRBJ1-1; D is unresolved. The V gene's germline CDR1 is SNHLY and CDR2 FYNNEI. The CDR3 length is 13 residues. Trimming stripped 5 bases from V and 5 bases from J, with 12 bases between. The CDR3 is CASSPLGGTEAFF. CDR3 in DNA: TGTGCCAGCAGTCCACTGGGAGGGACTGAAGCTTTCTTT.

There are a few counts of this clone. The chain joins TRBV15 to TRBJ2-1; tentatively, D is TRBD1 (5 bases). This CDR3 comprises 17 residues. Per germline, CDR1 LNHNV and CDR2 YYDKDF (reference sequence). V lost 0 bases and J 4 bases, leaving 16 bases between the germline ends. The CDR3 reads CATSRELPGFRYNEQFF. The CDR3, as DNA: TGTGCCACCAGCAGAGAACTGCCAGGGTTTCGTTACAATGAGCAGTTCTTC.

The rearrangement uses TRBV7-3 and TRBJ2-1; 11 bases align to TRBD2. After removal of 5 bases from V and 4 bases from J, the junction contained 4 bases not matched to a gene. CDR3 length equals 15 residues. Germline CDR1 SGHTA, CDR2 FQGTGA. The DNA for the CDR3 is TGTGCCAGCAGCCCTCGACTAGCGGGATACAATGAGCAGTTCTTC. This translates into CASSPRLAGYNEQFF.

This chain links TRBV3-1 (or the pseudogene TRBV3-2) with TRBJ2-3, with D hard to call. V was pared by 5 bases and J by 6 bases, with 15 bases between. CDR1 and CDR2 from the germline V gene are LGHDT and YNNKEL (reference sequence). CDR3 size: 14 residues. CDR3 in amino acids: CASSDVGRFDTQYF. The CDR3 bases are TGTGCCAGCAGCGACGTGGGTCGGTTCGATACGCAGTATTTT.

The V gene is TRBV4-3, the J gene TRBJ1-1; 8 nucleotides align to TRBD1. Germline CDR1 reads LGHNA; CDR2 reads YSLEER. The ends lost 0 bases at V and 1 base at J; junction bases unmatched: 7. This CDR3 region has 17 residues. The CDR3 sequence: CASSQDIQGAPNTEAFF. The CDR3 coding sequence is TGCGCCAGCAGCCAAGATATTCAGGGGGCGCCGAACACTGAAGCTTTCTTT.

V usage is TRBV11-3 and J usage is TRBJ2-7; 10 positions agree with TRBD2. CDR1 SGHNT and CDR2 YENEEA come from the germline V gene. CDR3 size: 15 residues. J gave up 4 bases and V 4 bases, and 7 bases lay outside the gene matches. In nucleotides, the CDR3 is TGTGCCAGCAGCTCACACACTAGCGGGACGTACGAGCAGTACTTC. Translation gives CASSSHTSGTYEQYF.

This clone was seen just once. The CDR3 nucleotides are TGCGCCAGCAGCCGGAGCGGGGAGAGACAGGCTGCCTACGAGCAGTACTTC. Its protein product is CASSRSGERQAAYEQYF. This chain links TRBV5-1 with TRBJ2-7; tentative D call: TRBD2 (7 bases). V shed 4 bases and J shed 2 bases, with 22 bases lying between them. Germline CDR1 is SGHRS and CDR2 is YFSETQ. CDR3 length: 17 amino acids. The full variable domain, completed using reference TRBV5-1 and TRBJ2-7, is KAGVTQTPRYLIKTRGQQVTLSCSPISGHRSVSWYQQTPGQGLQFLFEYFSETQRNKGNFPGRFSGRQFSNSRSEMNVSTLELGDSALYLCASSRSGERQAAYEQYFGPGTRLTVT.

The chain links TRBV5-1 to TRBJ1-1; no reliable D call. Germline V lookup: CDR1 SGHRS, CDR2 YFSETQ. The CDR3 consists of 11 residues. Trimming pared 7 bases from V and 1 base from J, leaving 5 bases between. The DNA of the CDR3 is TGCGCCAGCGTAAAGAACACTGAAGCTTTCTTT. Translated, it gives CASVKNTEAFF.

This chain links TRBV5-5 with TRBJ2-7; 8 bases are shared with TRBD1. The CDR3 has 15 residues. Per germline, CDR1 SGHKS and CDR2 YYEKEE (reference sequence). V dropped 4 bases and J dropped 4; count of bases not matched to a gene: 10. The CDR3 sequence: CASSHGRDRLYEQYF. The DNA for the CDR3 is TGTGCCAGCAGCCATGGCCGGGACAGGCTATACGAGCAGTACTTC.

The rearrangement uses TRBV18 and TRBJ1-1, with no clear D. Between the trimmed V and J ends, which lost 2 bases and 3 bases, there was a span of 10 bases. The germline V gene encodes CDR1 KGHSH and CDR2 LQKENI. The CDR3 has 14 amino acids. The CDR3 loop is CASSPLAVDTEAFF. The CDR3 DNA is TGTGCCAGCTCACCATTAGCGGTTGACACTGAAGCTTTCTTT.

This clone was counted once. This chain joins TRBV19 and TRBJ2-1, with D possibly being TRBD1 (6 bases). V dropped 6 bases and J dropped 8 bases, with 14 bases sitting between them. This CDR3 is 13 amino acids long. Germline-derived CDR1 and CDR2 are LNHDA and SQIVND (reference sequence). In nucleotides, the CDR3 is TGTGCCAGTAGACGACAGGCCGGGGATGAGCAGTTCTTC. Encoded protein: CASRRQAGDEQFF. Combining the CDR3 with reference TRBV19 and TRBJ2-1 gives the whole variable domain DGGITQSPKYLFRKEGQNVTLSCEQNLNHDAMYWYRQDPGQGLRLIYYSQIVNDFQKGDIAEGYSVSREKKESFPLTVTSAQKNPTAFYLCASRRQAGDEQFFGPGTRLTVL.

J is TRBJ1-3 and V is TRBV19; D unresolved. The V and J ends lost 8 bases and 4 bases respectively, with 12 bases between them. The CDR3 runs to 13 residues. Germline V gives CDR1 LNHDA, CDR2 SQIVND (reference sequence). DNA for the CDR3: TGTGCCAGTCGAGCTGTCTCGGGAAACACCATATATTTT. This sequence encodes CASRAVSGNTIYF.

The chain links TRBV6-5 to TRBJ2-3, with D perhaps matching TRBD2 (6 bases). The germline V gene has CDR1 MNHEY and CDR2 SVGAGI. Trimming cost V 7 bases and J 2 bases, with 13 bases left between them. The CDR3 is 14 amino acids. CDR3 loop: CASITGVSTDTQYF. The CDR3 DNA follows: TGTGCCAGCATTACGGGGGTTTCCACAGATACGCAGTATTTT.

J is TRBJ2-1 and V is TRBV7-8, with no clear D. Germline lookup yields CDR1 SGHVS and CDR2 FQNEAQ. The CDR3 extends over 15 amino acids. Trimming pared 0 bases from V and 8 bases from J, leaving 14 bases between. CDR3 in amino acids: CASSLAQEFGDEQFF. The CDR3 bases are TGTGCCAGCAGCTTAGCGCAGGAATTTGGGGATGAGCAGTTCTTC.

The rearrangement links TRBV12-5 to TRBJ1-4; D gene unclear. The CDR3 is 17 residues long. V lost 0 bases, J lost 7 bases, and 18 bases lay in between. From germline, CDR1 is LGHNT and CDR2 FRNRAP. The CDR3 DNA reads TGTGCTAGTGGTTTGGTACTGTTTGGGATAGTAACTGAAAAACTGTTTTTT. Protein: CASGLVLFGIVTEKLFF.

By share of the sample, this clone is medium-sized. CDR3 coding DNA: TGTGCCAGCTCACCGGGCAGGCACGTGGGTTCACCCCTCCACTTT. It specifies CASSPGRHVGSPLHF. The chain recombines TRBV18 with TRBJ1-6; D not resolved. CDR3 size: 15 residues. V gave up 3 bases and J gave up 9 bases, with 15 bases separating them. CDR1 and CDR2 from the germline V gene are KGHSH and LQKENI.

V usage is TRBV7-2 and J usage is TRBJ1-1; 7 nucleotides align to TRBD1. The CDR3 has 14 amino acids. V lost 3 bases to trimming and J lost 6 bases; unmatched junction nucleotides: 7. Germline values: CDR1 SGHTA, CDR2 FQGNSA. In DNA form, the CDR3 reads TGTGCCAGCAGCTTGAGACAGGGTCTATCTGAAGCTTTCTTT. It is translated as CASSLRQGLSEAFF.

This chain links TRBV9 with TRBJ1-1; TRBD1 is a possible D gene (6 bases). The CDR3 sequence is 15 residues long. Deletions cut 4 bases from V and 4 bases from J, with 17 bases between. Germline V gene lookup returns CDR1 SGDLS and CDR2 YYNGEE. The CDR3 bases are TGTGCCAGCAGCTCCCTAGGGGGAAGACTCACTGAAGCTTTCTTT. Amino acids: CASSSLGGRLTEAFF.

The rearrangement joins TRBV2 to TRBJ1-2; 10 bases are shared with TRBD1. V was clipped by 2 bases and J by 3 bases; unmatched bases: 3. The CDR3 sequence is 15 residues long. Looked up from germline, CDR1 is SNHLY and CDR2 is FYNNEI. The CDR3 nucleotides read TGTGCCAGCAGTGAAAGGGGGACAGGGGACTATGGCTACACCTTC. This codes for CASSERGTGDYGYTF.

The chain is built from TRBV12-3 or TRBV12-4 and TRBJ1-1; a weak D match, TRBD1 (6 bases). V lost 6 bases and J lost 1, with 9 bases in between. The CDR3 loop spans 13 amino acids. CDR3 in DNA: TGTGCCAGCAGCCCGACAGGGAACACTGAAGCTTTCTTT. Translating gives CASSPTGNTEAFF.

The CDR3 DNA is TGTGCCTGGCAAGCCCGGGACAGTGCGGACCAGCCCCAGCATTTT. It yields the protein CAWQARDSADQPQHF. This sequence joins TRBV30 and TRBJ1-5, with 7 nucleotides matching TRBD1. Germline V gene sequence: CDR1 GTSNPN, CDR2 SVGIG (reference sequence). The trim removed 5 bases at V and 7 bases at J, leaving 14 bases unmatched. This CDR3 is 15 amino acids long.

V gene TRBV3-1 (or the pseudogene TRBV3-2) combines with J gene TRBJ2-7, with 7 bases identical to TRBD2. Per germline, CDR1 LGHDT and CDR2 YNNKEL (reference sequence). The CDR3 totals 14 residues. The J segment lost 5 bases and the V segment lost 0 bases, leaving 4 bases of the junction unmatched. The CDR3 loop reads CASSQDWEGHEQYF. The CDR3 DNA is TGTGCCAGCAGCCAAGATTGGGAGGGTCACGAGCAGTACTTC.

The rearrangement joins TRBV5-8 to TRBJ2-3; D is ambiguous. Germline V gives CDR1 SGHTS, CDR2 YDEGEE. Trimming left V 3 bases short and J 7 bases short, with 9 bases between. This CDR3 has 12 amino acids. The CDR3 bases are TGTGCCAGCAGCTACAGTAGGAATACGCAGTATTTT. As protein: CASSYSRNTQYF.

The chain joins TRBV5-1 to TRBJ2-7, with 11 bases identical to TRBD2. In germline, CDR1 is SGHRS, CDR2 YFSETQ. This CDR3 region has 15 residues. V gave up 1 base and J gave up 4 bases; unmatched junction bases: 4. The CDR3 protein is CASSLITSGGYEQYF. The CDR3 DNA reads TGCGCCAGCAGCTTGATCACTAGCGGGGGTTACGAGCAGTACTTC.